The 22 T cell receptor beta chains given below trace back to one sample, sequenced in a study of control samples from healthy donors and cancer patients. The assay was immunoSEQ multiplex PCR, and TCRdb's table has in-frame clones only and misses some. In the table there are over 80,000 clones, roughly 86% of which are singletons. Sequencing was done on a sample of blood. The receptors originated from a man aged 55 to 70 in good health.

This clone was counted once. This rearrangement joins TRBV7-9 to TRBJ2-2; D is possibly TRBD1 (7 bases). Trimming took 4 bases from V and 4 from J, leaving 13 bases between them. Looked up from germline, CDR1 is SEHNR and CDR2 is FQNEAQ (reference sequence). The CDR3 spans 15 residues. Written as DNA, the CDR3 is TGTGCCAGCAGCTCGCGGGACAGTGCCACCGGGGAGCTGTTTTTT. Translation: CASSSRDSATGELFF.

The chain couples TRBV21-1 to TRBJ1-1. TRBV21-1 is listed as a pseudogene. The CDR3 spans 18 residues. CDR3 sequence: CASSKDYQFTGMNTEAFF. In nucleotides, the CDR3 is TGTGCCAGCAGCAAAGATTATCAGTTCACCGGAATGAACACTGAAGCTTTCTTT.

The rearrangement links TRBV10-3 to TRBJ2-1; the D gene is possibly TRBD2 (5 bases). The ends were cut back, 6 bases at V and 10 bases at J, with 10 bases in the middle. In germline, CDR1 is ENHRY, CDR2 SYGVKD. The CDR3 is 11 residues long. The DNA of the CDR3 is TGTGCCATCAGGGAAGGAGGAGAGCAGTTCTTC. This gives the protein CAIREGGEQFF.

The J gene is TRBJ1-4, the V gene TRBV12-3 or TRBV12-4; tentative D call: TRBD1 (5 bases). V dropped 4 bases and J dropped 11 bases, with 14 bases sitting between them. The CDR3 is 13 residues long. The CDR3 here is CASSSQGSGKLFF. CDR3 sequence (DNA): TGTGCCAGCAGTTCGCAGGGTTCGGGTAAACTGTTTTTT.

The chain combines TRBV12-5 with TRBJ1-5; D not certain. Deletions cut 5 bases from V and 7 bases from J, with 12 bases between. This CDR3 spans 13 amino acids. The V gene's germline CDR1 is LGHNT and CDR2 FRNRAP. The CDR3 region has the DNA TGTGCTAGTGGTCTAGGACGGCGACAGCCCCAGCATTTT. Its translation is CASGLGRRQPQHF.

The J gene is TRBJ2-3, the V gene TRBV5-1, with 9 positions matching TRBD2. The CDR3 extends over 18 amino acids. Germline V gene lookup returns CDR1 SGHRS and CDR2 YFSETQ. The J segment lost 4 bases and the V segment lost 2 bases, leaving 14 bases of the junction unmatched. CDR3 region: CASSLRPLAGASSDTQYF. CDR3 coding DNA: TGCGCCAGCAGCTTAAGGCCCTTAGCGGGGGCCAGTTCAGATACGCAGTATTTT.

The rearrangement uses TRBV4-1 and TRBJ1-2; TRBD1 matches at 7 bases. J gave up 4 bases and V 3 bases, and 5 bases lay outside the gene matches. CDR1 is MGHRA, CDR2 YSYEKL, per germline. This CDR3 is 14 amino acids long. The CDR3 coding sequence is TGCGCCAGCAGCCACCTGGGACAGATCTATGGCTACACCTTC. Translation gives CASSHLGQIYGYTF.

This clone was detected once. CDR3 DNA: TGTGCCAGCAGCCCGGCGACCGGTATGGAGACCCAGTACTTC. Translation gives CASSPATGMETQYF. V usage is TRBV5-6 and J usage is TRBJ2-5; D call uncertain. The CDR3 has 14 residues. Per germline, CDR1 SGHDT and CDR2 YYEEEE. Trimming left V 4 bases short and J 5 bases short, with 15 bases between.

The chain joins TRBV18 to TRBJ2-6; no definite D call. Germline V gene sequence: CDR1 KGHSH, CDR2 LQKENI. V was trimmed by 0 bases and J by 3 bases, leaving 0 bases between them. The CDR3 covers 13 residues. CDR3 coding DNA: TGTGCCAGCTCACCACCTGGGGCCAACGTCCTGACTTTC. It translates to CASSPPGANVLTF.

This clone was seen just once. In nucleotides, the CDR3 is TGTGCCAGCCAACCGGGGGGACTAGCGGGGGTTAAATATGAGCAGTTCTTC. This codes for CASQPGGLAGVKYEQFF. The chain combines TRBV25-1 with TRBJ2-1, with TRBD2 identical over 14 bases. Germline V gives CDR1 MGHDK, CDR2 SYGVNS. This CDR3 contains 17 residues. V lost 8 bases, J lost 8 bases, and 14 bases stayed unmatched.

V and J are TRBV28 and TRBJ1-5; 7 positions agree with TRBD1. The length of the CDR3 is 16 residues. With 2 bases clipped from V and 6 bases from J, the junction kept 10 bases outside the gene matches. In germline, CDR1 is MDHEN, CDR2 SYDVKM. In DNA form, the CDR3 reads TGTGCCAGCAGTTTAAGGCTAGGAGGGGGCAGTCAGCCCCAGCATTTT. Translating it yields CASSLRLGGGSQPQHF.

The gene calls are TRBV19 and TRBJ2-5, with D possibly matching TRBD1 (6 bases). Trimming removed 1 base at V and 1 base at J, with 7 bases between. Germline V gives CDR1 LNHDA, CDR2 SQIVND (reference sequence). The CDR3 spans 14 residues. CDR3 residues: CASSIGTAQETQYF. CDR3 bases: TGTGCCAGTAGTATAGGGACAGCCCAAGAGACCCAGTACTTC.

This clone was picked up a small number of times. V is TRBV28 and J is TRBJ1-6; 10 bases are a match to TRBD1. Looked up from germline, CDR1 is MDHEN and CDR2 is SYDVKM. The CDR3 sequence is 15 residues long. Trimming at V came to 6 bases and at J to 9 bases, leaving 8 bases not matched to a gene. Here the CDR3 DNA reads TGTGCCAGCAGGCCACCGGGACAGGGGCTTTCACCCCTCCACTTT. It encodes CASRPPGQGLSPLHF. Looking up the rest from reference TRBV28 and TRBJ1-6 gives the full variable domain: DVKVTQSSRYLVKRTGEKVFLECVQDMDHENMFWYRQDPGLGLRLIYFSYDVKMKEKGDIPEGYSVSREKKERFSLILESASTNQTSMYLCASRPPGQGLSPLHFGNGTRLTVT.

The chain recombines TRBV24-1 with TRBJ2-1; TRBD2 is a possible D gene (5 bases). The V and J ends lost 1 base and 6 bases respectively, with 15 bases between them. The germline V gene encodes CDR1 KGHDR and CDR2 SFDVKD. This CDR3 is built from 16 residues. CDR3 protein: CATSDFIRARVNEQFF. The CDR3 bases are TGTGCCACCAGTGATTTTATCCGCGCGAGGGTCAATGAGCAGTTCTTC.

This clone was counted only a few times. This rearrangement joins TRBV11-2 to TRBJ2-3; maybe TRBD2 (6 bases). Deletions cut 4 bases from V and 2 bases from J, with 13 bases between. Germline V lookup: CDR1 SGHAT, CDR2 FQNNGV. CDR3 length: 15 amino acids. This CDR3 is CASSSYGGATDTQYF. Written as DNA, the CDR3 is TGTGCCAGCAGCTCATACGGGGGAGCCACAGATACGCAGTATTTT.

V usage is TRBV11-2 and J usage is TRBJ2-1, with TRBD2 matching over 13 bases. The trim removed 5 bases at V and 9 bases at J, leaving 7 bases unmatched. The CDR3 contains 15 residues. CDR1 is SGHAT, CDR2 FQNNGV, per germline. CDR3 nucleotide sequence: TGTGCCAGCAGCCTACTAGCGGGGGGGCCGATTGAGCAGTTCTTC. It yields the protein CASSLLAGGPIEQFF.

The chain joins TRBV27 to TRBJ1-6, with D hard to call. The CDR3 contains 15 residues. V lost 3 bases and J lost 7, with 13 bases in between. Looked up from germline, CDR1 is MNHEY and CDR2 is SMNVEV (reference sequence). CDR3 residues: CASSLEPEGNSPLHF. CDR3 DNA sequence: TGTGCCAGCAGTTTGGAGCCTGAGGGAAATTCACCCCTCCACTTT.

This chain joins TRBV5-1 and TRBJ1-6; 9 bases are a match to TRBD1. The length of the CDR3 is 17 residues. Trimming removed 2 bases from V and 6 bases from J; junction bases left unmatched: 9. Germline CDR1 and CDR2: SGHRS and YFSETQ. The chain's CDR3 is CASSFMGPGQGNSPLHF. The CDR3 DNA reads TGCGCCAGCAGCTTTATGGGACCGGGACAGGGTAATTCACCCCTCCACTTT.

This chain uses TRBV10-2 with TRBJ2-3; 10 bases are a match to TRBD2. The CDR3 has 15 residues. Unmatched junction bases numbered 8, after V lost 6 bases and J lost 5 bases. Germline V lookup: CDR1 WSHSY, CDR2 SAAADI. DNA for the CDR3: TGCGCCAGCAGCGACCTAGCGGGAGTTGGAGATACGCAGTATTTT. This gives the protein CASSDLAGVGDTQYF.

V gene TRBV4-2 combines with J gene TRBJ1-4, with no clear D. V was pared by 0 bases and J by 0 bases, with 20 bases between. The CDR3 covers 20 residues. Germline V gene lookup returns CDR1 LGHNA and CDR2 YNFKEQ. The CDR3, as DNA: TGTGCCAGCAGCCAAGATCCCCTAGTTGAGTCCAGTTCAACTAATGAAAAACTGTTTTTT. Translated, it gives CASSQDPLVESSSTNEKLFF.

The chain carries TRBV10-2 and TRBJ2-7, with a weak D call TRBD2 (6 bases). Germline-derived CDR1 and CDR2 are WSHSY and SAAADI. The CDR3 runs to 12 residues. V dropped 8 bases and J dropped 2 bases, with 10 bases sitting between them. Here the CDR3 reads CASGTSAYEQYF. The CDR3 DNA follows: TGCGCCAGCGGGACTTCTGCCTACGAGCAGTACTTC.

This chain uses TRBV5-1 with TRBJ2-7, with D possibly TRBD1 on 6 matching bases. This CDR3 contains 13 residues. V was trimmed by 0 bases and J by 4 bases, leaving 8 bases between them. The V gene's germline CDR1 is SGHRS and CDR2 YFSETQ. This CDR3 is CASSLDQGYEQYF. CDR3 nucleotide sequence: TGCGCCAGCAGCTTGGACCAGGGGTACGAGCAGTACTTC.